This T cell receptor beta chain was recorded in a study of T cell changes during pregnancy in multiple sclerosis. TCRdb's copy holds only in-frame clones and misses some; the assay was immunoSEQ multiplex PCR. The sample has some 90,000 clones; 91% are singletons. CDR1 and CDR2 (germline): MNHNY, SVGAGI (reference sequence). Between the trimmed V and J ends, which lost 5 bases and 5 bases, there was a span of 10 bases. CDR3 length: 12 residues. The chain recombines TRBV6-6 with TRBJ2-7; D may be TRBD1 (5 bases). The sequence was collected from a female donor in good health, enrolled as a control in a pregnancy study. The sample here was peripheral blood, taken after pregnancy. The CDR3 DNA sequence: TGTGCCAGCAGTCGCGAAGGGGACGAGCAGTACTTC. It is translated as CASSREGDEQYF.